Below are 23 T cell receptor beta chains sequenced from a single sample in a study of cytomegalovirus exposure and HLA in healthy donors (dated by TCRdb to 2016 to 2017). Libraries were made using the immunoSEQ multiplex PCR assay. In TCRdb, the immuneACCESS table is reduced to in-frame sequences with V and J assigned. These tables do not hold every clone; where another copy was compared, an unresolved V gene accounts for under half, and the others remain unexplained. The sample table contains roughly 220,000 clones; only one count was recorded for over 80% of them. The ten biggest clones cover about 14% of the sample. The sequenced sample consisted of PBMCs. The receptors shown here come from a woman in her twenties or thirties in good health and CMV-seropositive.

This clone has a single count. This rearrangement joins TRBV27 to TRBJ1-1, with D maybe TRBD1 (6 bases). Per germline, CDR1 MNHEY and CDR2 SMNVEV (reference sequence). The V end was cut by 7 bases, the J end by 5 bases, with 11 bases between. The CDR3 contains 12 residues. CDR3 loop: CASTQGGTEAFF. The CDR3 DNA reads as TGTGCCAGCACTCAAGGGGGGACTGAAGCTTTCTTT.

This clone was counted only a few times. The chain uses TRBV27 and TRBJ2-7; TRBD2 matches 7 bases. The junction had 15 bases not matched to a gene; V was cut back by 5 bases and J by 5 bases. There are 16 residues in the CDR3. In germline, CDR1 is MNHEY, CDR2 SMNVEV (reference sequence). CDR3: CASSPSVGGRGHEQYF. Written as DNA, the CDR3 is TGTGCCAGCAGTCCCTCCGTCGGGGGGAGAGGTCACGAGCAGTACTTC.

This clone was seen a few times. The V and J genes are TRBV6-5 and TRBJ1-5, with D hard to call. The CDR3 is 13 amino acids. Trimming cost V 5 bases and J 4 bases, with 9 bases left between them. CDR1 MNHEY and CDR2 SVGAGI come from the germline V gene. The DNA for the CDR3 is TGTGCCAGCAGTCCCCTGGGGAATCAGCCCCAGCATTTT. Translating gives CASSPLGNQPQHF.

This sequence joins TRBV6-5 and TRBJ1-1; D not resolved. This CDR3 has 12 residues. Germline-derived CDR1 and CDR2 are MNHEY and SVGAGI. The germline V and J ends were trimmed by 2 bases and 6 bases, with 7 bases remaining between them. CDR3 amino acids: CASSYTGSEAFF. CDR3 coding DNA: TGTGCCAGCAGTTACACCGGCTCTGAAGCTTTCTTT.

The V and J genes are TRBV2 and TRBJ2-5; 8 positions match TRBD2. Trimming removed 6 bases from V and 2 bases from J; junction bases left unmatched: 8. The CDR3 contains 15 residues. Germline V gives CDR1 SNHLY, CDR2 FYNNEI. The CDR3 DNA is TGTGCCAGCAGGCAGACTAGCGCTCAGCAAGAGACCCAGTACTTC. Residues: CASRQTSAQQETQYF.

This rearrangement joins TRBV29-1 to TRBJ2-3; D is uncertain. Germline V gene lookup returns CDR1 SQVTM and CDR2 ANQGSEA. This CDR3 region has 12 residues. Trimming left V 6 bases short and J 2 bases short, with 9 bases between. The CDR3 loop reads CSVPYSTDTQYF. CDR3 DNA: TGCAGCGTCCCTTATTCCACAGATACGCAGTATTTT.

V and J are TRBV30 and TRBJ2-3, with 7 bases aligning to TRBD1. Germline V gene lookup returns CDR1 GTSNPN and CDR2 SVGIG (reference sequence). V was clipped by 4 bases and J by 4 bases; unmatched bases: 5. The CDR3 is 13 amino acids. In DNA form, the CDR3 reads TGTGCCTGGATTGACAGGGCCCCAGATACGCAGTATTTT. Translating it yields CAWIDRAPDTQYF.

J is TRBJ1-2 and V is TRBV5-1; 8 nucleotides agree with TRBD1. Trimming at V came to 1 base and at J to 4 bases, leaving 6 bases not matched to a gene. There are 15 residues in the CDR3. Germline V lookup: CDR1 SGHRS, CDR2 YFSETQ. The chain's CDR3 is CASSLSGGSSYGYTF. The CDR3 DNA sequence: TGCGCCAGCAGCTTGTCAGGGGGCAGTTCCTATGGCTACACCTTC.

The rearrangement uses TRBV5-4 and TRBJ2-7, with 9 nucleotides matching TRBD1. This CDR3 is 14 amino acids long. Germline assignment: CDR1 SGHNT and CDR2 YYREEE (reference sequence). The V gene end was trimmed by 4 bases and the J gene end by 6 bases; junction bases not matched to a gene: 8. CDR3 loop: CASSLGTGIGEQYF. The DNA of the CDR3 is TGTGCCAGCAGCCTGGGGACAGGGATCGGCGAGCAGTACTTC.

The V call is TRBV5-1, the J call TRBJ1-1; D uncertain. The CDR3 runs 14 residues. Germline V gives CDR1 SGHRS, CDR2 YFSETQ. The V and J ends lost 0 bases and 1 base respectively, with 7 bases between them. The CDR3 spells CASSLAGRNTEAFF. In DNA, the CDR3 is TGCGCCAGCAGCTTGGCCGGCCGGAACACTGAAGCTTTCTTT. Together with reference TRBV5-1 and TRBJ1-1, the CDR3 gives the full variable domain: KAGVTQTPRYLIKTRGQQVTLSCSPISGHRSVSWYQQTPGQGLQFLFEYFSETQRNKGNFPGRFSGRQFSNSRSEMNVSTLELGDSALYLCASSLAGRNTEAFFGQGTRLTVV.

This chain connects TRBV18 to TRBJ1-1; 7 bases fit TRBD1. The trim removed 5 bases at V and 3 bases at J, leaving 9 bases unmatched. The CDR3 spans 15 residues. From germline, CDR1 is KGHSH and CDR2 LQKENI. CDR3 protein: CASSLDRAGDTEAFF. The CDR3 bases are TGTGCCAGCTCATTAGACAGGGCGGGGGACACTGAAGCTTTCTTT.

The rearrangement joins TRBV2 to TRBJ1-2, with D possibly being TRBD1 (5 bases). The germline V and J ends were trimmed by 2 bases and 5 bases, with 12 bases remaining between them. Germline lookup yields CDR1 SNHLY and CDR2 FYNNEI. The CDR3 is made up of 14 amino acids. CDR3 sequence reads: CASSESQGWYGYTF. The CDR3 DNA follows: TGTGCCAGCAGTGAAAGTCAGGGATGGTATGGCTACACCTTC.

The CDR3 spells CASSLGRTNENYEQYF. The CDR3 DNA reads as TGTGCCAGCAGCTTGGGCAGGACAAACGAAAACTACGAGCAGTACTTC. The rearrangement joins TRBV13 to TRBJ2-7, with a possible D match to TRBD1 (5 bases). Trimming removed 3 bases from V and 3 bases from J, with 18 bases in between. Germline CDR1 and CDR2: PRHDT and FYEKMQ (reference sequence). The CDR3 has 16 residues. Filled out from reference TRBV13 and TRBJ2-7, the complete variable domain reads AAGVIQSPRHLIKEKRETATLKCYPIPRHDTVYWYQQGPGQDPQFLISFYEKMQSDKGSIPDRFSAQQFSDYHSELNMSSLELGDSALYFCASSLGRTNENYEQYFGPGTRLTVT.

The chain combines TRBV7-2 with TRBJ1-4, with TRBD1 matching 7 bases. CDR3 length equals 15 residues. Trimming took 2 bases from V and 1 from J; bases not matched to a gene: 1. Germline CDR1 and CDR2: SGHTA and FQGNSA. In DNA form, the CDR3 reads TGTGCCAGCAGCTTAAGGGGGCTAACTAATGAAAAACTGTTTTTT. This codes for CASSLRGLTNEKLFF.

The CDR3 sequence: CSALEGLSTYSYNEQFF. The CDR3 region has the DNA TGCAGCGCCCTAGAAGGACTTTCAACGTACTCCTACAATGAGCAGTTCTTC. V gene TRBV29-1 combines with J gene TRBJ2-1; TRBD2 might be the D (5 bases). This CDR3 contains 17 residues. Trimming took off 7 bases at V and 0 bases at J, with 22 bases between the two ends. Germline V gene lookup returns CDR1 SQVTM and CDR2 ANQGSEA.

The CDR3 DNA follows: TGTGCCAGCAGCGCAGGCCACTCGGGGCTAGGGGAGACCCAGTACTTC. Its translation: CASSAGHSGLGETQYF. The V gene is TRBV11-2, the J gene TRBJ2-5; TRBD1 or TRBD2 may be the D gene (5 bases each). The length of the CDR3 is 16 residues. CDR1 is SGHAT and CDR2 is FQNNGV in the germline V gene. Trimming shortened V by 5 bases and J by 5 bases, and 21 bases separated the two germline ends.

This clone counts as medium-sized. The V and J genes are TRBV7-6 and TRBJ1-3; D ambiguous. Germline V lookup: CDR1 SGHVS, CDR2 FNYEAQ. The CDR3 is 12 amino acids. V shed 7 bases and J shed 0 bases, with 4 bases lying between them. The CDR3 spells CASTGSGNTIYF. The CDR3 nucleotides read TGTGCCAGCACCGGCTCTGGAAACACCATATATTTT.

In DNA, the CDR3 is TGCAGCGTCATACAGATGAACACTGAAGCTTTCTTT. Amino acids: CSVIQMNTEAFF. V usage is TRBV29-1 and J usage is TRBJ1-1; D ambiguous. CDR1 and CDR2 (germline): SQVTM, ANQGSEA. V dropped 6 bases and J dropped 0 bases, with 8 bases sitting between them. The CDR3 covers 12 residues.

This clone has a single count. The gene calls are TRBV10-3 and TRBJ2-7; the D gene could be TRBD1 or TRBD2 (6 bases each). V was shortened by 4 bases and J by 0 bases, with 13 bases between the two germline ends. CDR1 is ENHRY and CDR2 is SYGVKD in the germline V gene. The CDR3 sequence is 15 residues long. The CDR3 region has the DNA TGTGCCATCAGTGCCGTAGGGGGAGGCTCCTACGAGCAGTACTTC. Amino acid sequence: CAISAVGGGSYEQYF.

The chain has TRBV5-1 and TRBJ2-7; 8 bases are a match to TRBD1. V lost 5 bases and J lost 3; bases outside the gene matches: 1. CDR1 and CDR2 from the germline V gene are SGHRS and YFSETQ. This CDR3 spans 12 amino acids. Written as DNA, the CDR3 is TGCGCCAGCAGAGGGACAGGCTACGAGCAGTACTTC. The encoded protein is CASRGTGYEQYF.

V is TRBV27 and J is TRBJ1-1, with D possibly matching TRBD1 (5 bases). Trimming took off 0 bases at V and 4 bases at J, with 9 bases between the two ends. Germline V CDR1 and CDR2: MNHEY, SMNVEV (reference sequence). CDR3 size: 14 residues. In DNA form, the CDR3 reads TGTGCCAGCAGTTTATCGGGGGTCGCCACTGAAGCTTTCTTT. Protein: CASSLSGVATEAFF.

Only one count was recorded for this clone. The V and J genes are TRBV12-5 and TRBJ1-2, with D possibly TRBD1 on 5 matching bases. The CDR3 is 14 amino acids. The germline CDR1 and CDR2 sequences are LGHNT and FRNRAP. The V end was cut by 4 bases, the J end by 4 bases, with 13 bases between. The CDR3 spells CASGYGANPYGYTF. As DNA, the CDR3 is TGTGCTAGTGGTTATGGGGCCAATCCCTATGGCTACACCTTC.

J is TRBJ1-2 and V is TRBV29-1; the D is unclear. The CDR3 extends over 15 amino acids. Trimming removed 4 bases at V and 1 base at J, with 16 bases between. Germline assignment: CDR1 SQVTM and CDR2 ANQGSEA. CDR3 amino acids: CSVANEPPYNYGYTF. CDR3 coding DNA: TGCAGCGTTGCCAACGAACCACCATATAACTATGGCTACACCTTC.